Reported below is one TCR beta chain. The data derive from a study of monozygotic twins with inflammatory bowel disease. The CDR3 covers 15 residues. Germline CDR1 LNHDA, CDR2 SQIVND (reference sequence). TCRdb reprocessed the 5' RACE reads, keeping one entry per CDR3 protein, no DNA. The sample's table shows fewer than 450,000 distinct CDR3 sequences. The J gene is TRBJ2-5, the V gene TRBV19; TCRdb's D call of TRBD1 is untestable without DNA. The source is a human donor with ulcerative colitis or Crohn's disease, or a healthy co-twin of an affected twin (not recorded which). Sequencing was done on a sample of blood. The CDR3 sequence is CASSIGSTGIETQYF.